This entry describes one TCR beta chain. Its antigen is currently unknown. TCRdb reanalysed the RT-PCR reads using MiXCR and keeps one entry per CDR3 protein. The sample shows 530,000 or so distinct CDR3 sequences, 11% to 15% of them seen only once. The entry originates in a study of response to subunit inactivated influenza vaccine. Germline CDR1 reads LGHNA; CDR2 reads YNFKEQ. V was clipped by 4 bases and J by 7 bases; unmatched bases: 15. The CDR3 loop spans 18 amino acids. Study-level points and caveats: Authors suggested each seasonal influenza vaccination recruits few new T cells.

This receptor was obtained from a man aged 50-60 years who received an inactivated influenza vaccine. The sample in question was PBMCs from blood, obtained about 13 days after vaccination. This chain connects TRBV4-2 to TRBJ1-4; 10 bases line up with TRBD1. Here the CDR3 reads CASSLYQNRDRGGEKLFF. CDR3 sequence (DNA): TGTGCCAGCAGCCTATACCAAAACCGGGACAGGGGTGGTGAAAAACTGTTTTTT.